This T cell receptor (beta chain) was documented in a study of quantifying T cell responses using KT2 cells. Study in general: cDNA was made from DNase-treated RNA using alpha and beta constant primers.

There are a few counts of this clonotype. Each cDNA got a UMI-containing oligo ligated at its 3' end. An equimolar mix of RC1.1 and RC1.2 primed the beta chain across TRBC1 and TRBC2. TCRdb passed the UMI-ligation and nested PCR reads through MiXCR, listing each CDR3 protein once. The sample lists tens of thousands of distinct CDR3 sequences, 7.3% occurring once. This CDR3 spans 14 amino acids. Trimming left V 0 bases short and J 3 bases short, with 6 bases between. The germline V gene encodes CDR1 SGDLS and CDR2 YYNGEE. Source material: PBMCs spiked with cells of the T cell clone KT2. The TCR originated in a human donor. The chain recombines TRBV9 with TRBJ2-2; D ambiguous. The CDR3 here is CASSVGRHTGELFF. CDR3 DNA sequence: TGTGCCAGCAGCGTAGGTAGGCACACCGGGGAGCTGTTTTTT. Using reference TRBV9 and TRBJ2-2 for the parts outside the CDR3, the full variable domain is DSGVTQTPKHLITATGQRVTLRCSPRSGDLSVYWYQQSLDQGLQFLIQYYNGEERAKGNILERFSAQQFPDLHSELNLSSLELGDSALYFCASSVGRHTGELFFGEGSRLTVL.